This TCR beta chain was sequenced for a study of Graves' ophthalmopathy and Graves' hyperthyroidism. Trimming took 2 bases from V and 0 from J, leaving 13 bases between them. The CDR3 consists of 16 residues. The germline V gene encodes CDR1 MGHRA and CDR2 YSYEKL. This clonotype was counted a few times. RNA transcripts provided the template for amplifying TCR beta CDR3 regions. HTBI primers were used in a first-round RT-PCR, which preceded a second-round multiplex PCR. One entry per CDR3 protein, called by TCRdb with MiXCR from the multiplex PCR reads. Seen here are around 1,000,000 distinct CDR3 sequences, roughly 35% observed once, and the top ten hold around 10%.

Sequencing was performed on peripheral blood or thyroid tissue (not recorded which). The rearrangement uses TRBV4-1 and TRBJ1-2; D ambiguous. This receptor was taken from an adult man with Graves' hyperthyroidism. The CDR3 DNA reads TGCGCCAGCAGCCAAAGACTGGGGATCCCTAACTATGGCTACACCTTC. This codes for CASSQRLGIPNYGYTF.